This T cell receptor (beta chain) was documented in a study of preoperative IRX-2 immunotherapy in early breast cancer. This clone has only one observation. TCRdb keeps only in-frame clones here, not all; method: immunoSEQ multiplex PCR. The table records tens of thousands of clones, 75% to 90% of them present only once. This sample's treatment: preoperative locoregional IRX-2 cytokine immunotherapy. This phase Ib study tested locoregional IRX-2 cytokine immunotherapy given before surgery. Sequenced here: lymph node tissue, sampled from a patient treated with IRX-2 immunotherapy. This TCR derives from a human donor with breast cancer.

CDR3 nucleotide sequence: TGTGCCAGCAGTGAAGAACGACTTGGGGCCTCCTACGAGCAGTACTTC. Translating gives CASSEERLGASYEQYF. J is TRBJ2-7 and V is TRBV6-1; maybe TRBD1 (5 bases). V was cut by 1 base and J by 0 bases, with 13 bases left in between. This CDR3 region has 16 residues. The germline V gene has CDR1 MNHNS and CDR2 SASEGT.